This TCR beta chain was found in a study of T-cell memory formation after mild COVID-19. Study findings and constraints: Proof of SARS-CoV-2 specificity was absent for the second-wave clones that crested on day 37. Contracting clones, day 15 to 85, had balanced CD4/CD8, and later expanders favored CD4+.

Comments on this clonotype: The antigen is unknown.

Using constant-segment primers, 5'RACE produced TCR alpha and TCR beta cDNA libraries carrying sample barcodes and UMIs. MiXCR, run by TCRdb on the 5' RACE reads, gives a single entry per CDR3 protein. The sample has about half a million distinct CDR3 sequences, 15% to 20% seen once. The CDR3 runs 13 residues. V was clipped by 0 bases and J by 5 bases, with 9 bases between them. Germline V lookup: CDR1 SQVTM, CDR2 ANQGSEA. The sequencing sample was made of PBMCs or a T cell subset sorted from them (not recorded which). V gene TRBV29-1 combines with J gene TRBJ2-3; D is unresolved. The sequence derives from an adult woman who had mild COVID-19 (a few samples of this study predate the infection). Cell type and time point are not known. The CDR3 here is CSVEDPAVDTQYF. The CDR3 nucleotides are TGCAGCGTTGAAGATCCGGCCGTAGATACGCAGTATTTT.